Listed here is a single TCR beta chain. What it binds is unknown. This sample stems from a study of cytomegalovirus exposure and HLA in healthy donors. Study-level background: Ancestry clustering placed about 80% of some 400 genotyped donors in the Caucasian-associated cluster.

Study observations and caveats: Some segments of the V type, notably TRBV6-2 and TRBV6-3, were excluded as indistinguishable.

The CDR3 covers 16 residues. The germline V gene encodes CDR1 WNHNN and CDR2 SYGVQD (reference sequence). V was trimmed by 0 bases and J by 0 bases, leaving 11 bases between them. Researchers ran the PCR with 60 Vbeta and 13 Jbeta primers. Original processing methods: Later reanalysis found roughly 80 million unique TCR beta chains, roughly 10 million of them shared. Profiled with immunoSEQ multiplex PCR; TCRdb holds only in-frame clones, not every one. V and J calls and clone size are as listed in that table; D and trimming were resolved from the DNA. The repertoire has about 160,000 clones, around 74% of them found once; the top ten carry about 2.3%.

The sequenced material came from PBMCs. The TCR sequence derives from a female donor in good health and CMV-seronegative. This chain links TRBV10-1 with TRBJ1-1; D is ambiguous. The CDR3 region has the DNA TGCGCCAGCAGTGAGTCGAAGGCGGGCATGAACACTGAAGCTTTCTTT. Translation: CASSESKAGMNTEAFF.